These 16 T cell receptor beta chains were all obtained from the same sample, sequenced in a study of circulating and synovial CD4+ cells in juvenile arthritis. Here immunoSEQ multiplex PCR was the method, and the copy in TCRdb shows in-frame clones only, minus some. The sample has about 32,000 clones; about 94% are singletons. The sequencing input was CD4+ T cells from blood. These receptors were obtained from a human donor with juvenile idiopathic arthritis.

This chain links TRBV28 with TRBJ1-1, with D unresolved. The CDR3 length is 13 residues. V was pared by 3 bases and J by 7 bases, with 12 bases between. CDR1 and CDR2 (germline): MDHEN, SYDVKM. The CDR3 DNA reads as TGTGCCAGCAGTTTGTTACAGAAAAATGAAGCTTTCTTT. Translating it yields CASSLLQKNEAFF. Using reference TRBV28 and TRBJ1-1 for the parts outside the CDR3, the full variable domain is DVKVTQSSRYLVKRTGEKVFLECVQDMDHENMFWYRQDPGLGLRLIYFSYDVKMKEKGDIPEGYSVSREKKERFSLILESASTNQTSMYLCASSLLQKNEAFFGQGTRLTVV.

V and J are TRBV5-5 and TRBJ1-3; D perhaps matches TRBD1 (6 bases). This CDR3 is built from 16 residues. Germline values: CDR1 SGHKS, CDR2 YYEKEE (reference sequence). The V end was cut by 0 bases, the J end by 0 bases, with 10 bases between. The CDR3 loop is CASSLDGGASGNTIYF. The CDR3 DNA sequence: TGTGCCAGCAGCTTGGATGGGGGCGCCTCTGGAAACACCATATATTTT.

The chain uses TRBV5-1 and TRBJ1-1; D is unresolved. The CDR3 has 16 residues. In germline, CDR1 is SGHRS, CDR2 YFSETQ. V was pared by 5 bases and J by 2 bases, with 19 bases between. This CDR3 is CASSSSGGIRNTEAFF. Written as DNA, the CDR3 is TGCGCCAGCAGTTCTTCTGGAGGGATTAGAAACACTGAAGCTTTCTTT.

The chain is built from TRBV10-1 and TRBJ2-7; TRBD2 agrees at 10 bases. This CDR3 is built from 15 residues. Germline V gene data show CDR1 as WNHNN and CDR2 as SYGVQD (reference sequence). J was trimmed by 6 bases and V by 4 bases; bases with no gene match: 9. The CDR3 DNA is TGCGCCAGCAGTGGACCTCTAGCGGGAGTGGTCGAGCAGTACTTC. Translation: CASSGPLAGVVEQYF.

The chain employs TRBV10-3 and TRBJ2-5; possible D gene TRBD1, 5 bases. CDR1 is ENHRY and CDR2 is SYGVKD in the germline V gene. The CDR3 length is 13 residues. V shed 4 bases and J shed 4 bases, with 10 bases lying between them. The CDR3 bases are TGTGCCATCAGTGGTCAGGGCTCAGAGACCCAGTACTTC. It is translated as CAISGQGSETQYF.

A few counts support this clone. J is TRBJ2-1 and V is TRBV19; D might be TRBD1 (5 bases). The CDR3 loop spans 12 amino acids. The germline V gene encodes CDR1 LNHDA and CDR2 SQIVND (reference sequence). Trimming took 3 bases from V and 7 from J, leaving 7 bases between them. CDR3 loop: CASSMQGNEQFF. In nucleotides, the CDR3 is TGTGCCAGTAGTATGCAGGGAAATGAGCAGTTCTTC.

J is TRBJ2-5 and V is TRBV6-5; perhaps TRBD2 as D (6 bases). This CDR3 has 14 residues. The germline V gene has CDR1 MNHEY and CDR2 SVGAGI. Trimming took 6 bases from V and 1 from J, leaving 12 bases between them. The CDR3 nucleotides read TGTGCCAGCAGAGCTGCGGGGCTCCAAGAGACCCAGTACTTC. As protein: CASRAAGLQETQYF.

The CDR3 sequence is CAITPTDGYEQYF. The CDR3 nucleotides are TGTGCCATCACTCCGACAGATGGCTACGAGCAGTACTTC. The rearrangement links TRBV10-3 to TRBJ2-7; perhaps TRBD1 as D (5 bases). Germline loops: CDR1 ENHRY, CDR2 SYGVKD. This CDR3 is built from 13 residues. Trimming removed 7 bases at V and 3 bases at J, with 13 bases between.

This sequence joins TRBV2 and TRBJ2-7; possibly TRBD1 for D (7 bases). With 6 bases removed from V and 4 bases from J, the gap between germline ends came to 22 bases. The length of the CDR3 is 16 residues. Per the germline V gene, CDR1 is SNHLY and CDR2 is FYNNEI. CDR3 amino acids: CASRSPAGGTAYEQYF. The CDR3 nucleotides are TGTGCCAGCAGGAGCCCGGCAGGGGGGACAGCATACGAGCAGTACTTC.

The chain's CDR3 is CASSARSAGPSTDTQYF. CDR3 coding DNA: TGTGCCAGCAGCGCGCGTTCAGCGGGCCCTAGCACAGATACGCAGTATTTT. The chain combines TRBV9 with TRBJ2-3, with D possibly matching TRBD2 (6 bases). Germline CDR1 reads SGDLS; CDR2 reads YYNGEE. The ends were cut back, 3 bases at V and 0 bases at J, with 17 bases in the middle. The CDR3 extends over 17 amino acids.

CDR3 DNA sequence: TGTGCCAGCAGCTTAGCTCACGGGGGTGTATTCACCTACGAGCAGTACTTC. Encoded protein: CASSLAHGGVFTYEQYF. The chain uses TRBV11-2 and TRBJ2-7, with D possibly matching TRBD2 (6 bases). Per the germline V gene, CDR1 is SGHAT and CDR2 is FQNNGV. Trimming pared 1 base from V and 2 bases from J, leaving 18 bases between. There are 17 residues in the CDR3. Together with reference TRBV11-2 and TRBJ2-7, the CDR3 gives the full variable domain: EAGVAQSPRYKIIEKRQSVAFWCNPISGHATLYWYQQILGQGPKLLIQFQNNGVVDDSQLPKDRFSAERLKGVDSTLKIQPAKLEDSAVYLCASSLAHGGVFTYEQYFGPGTRLTVT.

This chain uses TRBV6-5 with TRBJ2-1; no clear D. Germline-derived CDR1 and CDR2 are MNHEY and SVGAGI. This CDR3 is built from 13 residues. With 6 bases removed from V and 4 bases from J, the gap between germline ends came to 10 bases. DNA of the CDR3: TGTGCCAGCAGGCCCACAGCTTACAATGAGCAGTTCTTC. It codes for CASRPTAYNEQFF.

The chain is built from TRBV5-1 and TRBJ1-2; 9 bases fit TRBD1. The CDR3 spans 14 residues. Per the germline V gene, CDR1 is SGHRS and CDR2 is YFSETQ. Trimming cost V 4 bases and J 4 bases; bases outside gene matches: 5. CDR3 nucleotides: TGCGCCAGCAGCAGCGACAGGGGGGCCTATGGCTACACCTTC. It specifies CASSSDRGAYGYTF.

This clone is a singleton in its sample. V usage is TRBV4-1 and J usage is TRBJ2-6; 7 bases agree with TRBD1. J was trimmed by 5 bases and V by 4 bases; bases with no gene match: 17. The germline gives CDR1 MGHRA, CDR2 YSYEKL. The CDR3 spans 19 residues. In DNA, the CDR3 is TGCGCCAGCAGCCCCGGACAGGTGCCTAGTTCTTCTCGGGCCAACGTCCTGACTTTC. Protein: CASSPGQVPSSSRANVLTF.

The chain has TRBV19 and TRBJ1-1, with D maybe TRBD1 (6 bases). The CDR3 extends over 16 amino acids. Trimming removed 5 bases at V and 1 base at J, with 17 bases between. Germline CDR1 and CDR2: LNHDA and SQIVND (reference sequence). Written as DNA, the CDR3 is TGTGCCAGTAGTGCCCGGGCGGGGGGCACGAACACTGAAGCTTTCTTT. Residues: CASSARAGGTNTEAFF.

The chain carries TRBV6-1 and TRBJ1-2; weak D call: TRBD1 (5 bases). The V end was cut by 7 bases, the J end by 7 bases, with 16 bases between. Germline values: CDR1 MNHNS, CDR2 SASEGT. The CDR3 is 13 residues long. In DNA, the CDR3 is TGTGCCAGCAAGACCCCAGGGTATGCTGGCTACACCTTC. It encodes CASKTPGYAGYTF.